This TCR beta chain emerged from a study of early T cells in non-severe SARS-CoV-2 infection (dated by TCRdb to the early 2020s). Background on the whole study: Because TCR sequencing relied on bulk RNA taken from unsorted whole blood, pairing of alpha and beta chains was not possible.

The study was a case-control design nested within a healthcare worker cohort in London, UK, with weekly nasopharyngeal swab PCR tests and blood sampling. Healthcare workers were recruited between 23 and 31 March 2020, during the week of the UK lockdown, and were followed weekly for up to about 15 weeks. There are many counts of this clonotype. Its target antigen remains unknown. No base qualities exist here, and no much larger clone lies one base off it. What the research found in general, with its limitations: Matching against VDJdb was skewed toward anti-spike CD8 responses, likely underestimated virus-specific expansions, and missed private and CD4 specificities.

The library relied on 5' RACE. These reads were obtained on a NextSeq 500. To correct for sequencing error and PCR bias, the TCR library protocol tagged individual cDNA molecules with unique molecular identifiers. TCR alpha and beta chains were both sequenced, and the abundances of alpha and beta sequences in each sample were closely correlated with each other. The paper's processing steps were these. Decombinator V4 was used to annotate the V gene, J gene and CDR3 of the TCR sequences. TCRs were defined as expanded if a significant change between any two time points was detected under a Poisson model with p below 0.0001. TCR abundances were normalised to the total number of TCRs sequenced in each sample and reported as counts per million. TRAV1-2 paired with TRAJ12, TRAJ20 or TRAJ33 defined MAIT TCRs, while TRAV10 paired with TRAJ18 defined iNKT TCRs. VDJdb, accessed 1 November 2021, was searched for CMV, EBV and SARS-CoV-2 annotated TCRs, excluding TCRs annotated for multiple antigens. The raw public data were reprocessed by TCRdb itself: fastp quality trimming at Q25, MiXCR clonotype calling, in-frame beta chains only. Duplicate CDR3 protein sequences are folded into a single record with the most common DNA and genes. TCRdb, rather than the study authors, made the V and J calls. Within this sample are approximately 29,000 distinct CDR3 sequences, with around 6% of them counted one time only. The ten most abundant clones make up roughly a third of the sample.

V is cut by 6 bases and J by 5 bases, and the space between the germline ends is 11 bases. The CDR3 measures 13 amino acids from cysteine to phenylalanine. Only CDR3 DNA remains: 39 bases, in frame from the first base. Taken from the germline V gene, the CDR1 and CDR2 loops are MDHEN and SYDVKM. The sample was whole blood, taken at baseline. The receptor's source is an adult who was a healthcare worker with PCR-confirmed SARS-CoV-2 infection or an uninfected control (not recorded which). The chain joins TRBV28 to TRBJ1-5; the D segment cannot be called with confidence. The nucleotide sequence is TGTGCCAGCAGCCCCGACCAATATCAGCCCCAGCATTTT. It translates as CASSPDQYQPQHF.